The 27 T cell receptor beta chains listed next were all sequenced from one sample in a study of blood T cell repertoires in COVID-19. Sequenced by immunoSEQ multiplex PCR; TCRdb stores in-frame clones only, minus some. The sample lists about 190,000 clones, almost 80% seen once, with about 28% in the top ten. The sequencing sample was made of peripheral blood. Receptors originate from a woman in her 70s with acute or convalescent COVID-19.

The table lists this clone with a count of one. The chain links TRBV5-1 to TRBJ2-7; tentatively, D is TRBD2 (5 bases). The V gene lost 0 bases and the J gene lost 2 bases, with 12 bases spanning the gap. From germline, CDR1 is SGHRS and CDR2 YFSETQ. This CDR3 is built from 15 residues. In DNA form, the CDR3 reads TGCGCCAGCAGCTTGGGTGGCGGGTCCGCCTACGAGCAGTACTTC. Protein product: CASSLGGGSAYEQYF.

The V and J genes are TRBV9 and TRBJ2-7, with D perhaps matching TRBD2 (6 bases). There are 20 residues in the CDR3. Germline values: CDR1 SGDLS, CDR2 YYNGEE. The germline V and J ends were trimmed by 4 bases and 3 bases, with 32 bases remaining between them. The CDR3 spells CASSPHTLVTGVSSGYEQYF. The CDR3 nucleotides read TGTGCCAGCAGCCCCCATACTCTAGTTACGGGAGTTAGTTCGGGCTACGAGCAGTACTTC.

The V gene is TRBV29-1, the J gene TRBJ1-1; D perhaps matches TRBD1 (6 bases). CDR3 length equals 13 residues. The V gene lost 4 bases and the J gene lost 4 bases, with 13 bases spanning the gap. Looked up from germline, CDR1 is SQVTM and CDR2 is ANQGSEA. CDR3 nucleotide sequence: TGCAGCGTTGGGCAGGCGGGGGCCACTGAAGCTTTCTTT. Protein: CSVGQAGATEAFF.

V usage is TRBV30 and J usage is TRBJ1-2; 7 bases align to TRBD1. The trim removed 4 bases at V and 4 bases at J, leaving 6 bases unmatched. Looked up from germline, CDR1 is GTSNPN and CDR2 is SVGIG (reference sequence). The CDR3 spans 13 residues. DNA for the CDR3: TGTGCCTGGATGCCAGGGGGACGCTATGGCTACACCTTC. Translation: CAWMPGGRYGYTF.

The chain is built from TRBV9 and TRBJ1-6; D is possibly TRBD1 (6 bases). CDR1 and CDR2 from the germline V gene are SGDLS and YYNGEE. Trimming stripped 0 bases from V and 2 bases from J, with 9 bases between. The CDR3 totals 16 residues. CDR3 loop: CASSVGGGTYNSPLHF. In DNA, the CDR3 is TGTGCCAGCAGCGTAGGAGGGGGAACCTATAATTCACCCCTCCACTTT.

This clone was observed a single time. V and J are TRBV7-2 and TRBJ1-2; 7 bases agree with TRBD1. Germline CDR1 reads SGHTA; CDR2 reads FQGNSA. Germline trimming cut 0 bases from V and 5 bases from J; bases unmatched to any gene: 6. The CDR3 covers 15 residues. The CDR3 DNA reads as TGTGCCAGCAGCTTAGCCACGACAGGGTTGTATGGCTACACCTTC. It codes for CASSLATTGLYGYTF.

The chain combines TRBV5-5 with TRBJ2-7; TRBD2 aligns across 14 bases. The CDR3 consists of 17 residues. J gave up 6 bases and V 1 base, and 9 bases lay outside the gene matches. Looked up from germline, CDR1 is SGHKS and CDR2 is YYEKEE (reference sequence). Here the CDR3 DNA reads TGTGCCAGCAGCTTGCGACTAGCGGGAGGGTCAGGGTTCGAGCAGTACTTC. Translation: CASSLRLAGGSGFEQYF. Variable domain in full (rest from reference TRBV5-5 and TRBJ2-7): DAGVTQSPTHLIKTRGQQVTLRCSPISGHKSVSWYQQVLGQGPQFIFQYYEKEERGRGNFPDRFSARQFPNYSSELNVNALLLGDSALYLCASSLRLAGGSGFEQYFGPGTRLTVT.

This sequence joins TRBV10-2 and TRBJ2-1; tentatively, D is TRBD2 (6 bases). The V gene's germline CDR1 is WSHSY and CDR2 SAAADI. The CDR3 totals 12 residues. The CDR3, as DNA: TGCACCACGAAACGGGGGAATAATGAGCAGTTCTTC. Protein: CTTKRGNNEQFF.

The chain uses TRBV30 and TRBJ2-7; tentatively, D is TRBD2 (5 bases). The CDR3 consists of 14 residues. CDR1 and CDR2 from the germline V gene are GTSNPN and SVGIG (reference sequence). Trimming removed 5 bases from V and 2 bases from J, with 16 bases in between. The CDR3 here is CAWAPGVPPYEQYF. In DNA, the CDR3 is TGTGCCTGGGCCCCCGGGGTGCCCCCCTACGAGCAGTACTTC.

The chain couples TRBV24-1 to TRBJ1-2, with D possibly matching TRBD1 (5 bases). V was clipped by 3 bases and J by 2 bases, with 12 bases between them. Germline CDR1 KGHDR, CDR2 SFDVKD. The CDR3 consists of 15 residues. CDR3 in DNA: TGTGCCACCAGTGATGGGGCCAGCGACAACTATGGCTACACCTTC. Translating gives CATSDGASDNYGYTF.

The chain employs TRBV7-6 and TRBJ2-1; TRBD2 is a possible D gene (6 bases). The CDR3 runs to 16 residues. V gave up 5 bases and J gave up 0 bases, with 14 bases separating them. Germline V CDR1 and CDR2: SGHVS, FNYEAQ. The CDR3 DNA reads as TGTGCCAGCAGCAGACTAGTACCTAGCTCCTACAATGAGCAGTTCTTC. Translation gives CASSRLVPSSYNEQFF.

As for this clone: Other DNA sequences in this sample translate to the same CDR3. The V gene is TRBV9, the J gene TRBJ1-1; weak D call: TRBD1 (6 bases). The V gene lost 7 bases and the J gene lost 0 bases, with 13 bases spanning the gap. Germline CDR1 SGDLS, CDR2 YYNGEE. The CDR3 loop spans 14 amino acids. In nucleotides, the CDR3 is TGTGCCAGCTCGGCAGGGGTGATGAACACTGAAGCTTTCTTT. This sequence encodes CASSAGVMNTEAFF.

Concerning this clone: Other DNA sequences from this sample encode an identical CDR3 as well. This chain joins TRBV5-6 and TRBJ2-3; D gene uncertain. The CDR3 runs 11 residues. Trimming stripped 2 bases from V and 9 bases from J, with 7 bases between. The germline gives CDR1 SGHDT, CDR2 YYEEEE. The CDR3, as DNA: TGTGCCAGCAGCTTACAACAAACGCAGTATTTT. Residues: CASSLQQTQYF.

The chain joins TRBV27 to TRBJ1-2, with 8 positions matching TRBD1. The CDR3 runs 15 residues. Trimming at V came to 3 bases and at J to 0 bases, leaving 3 bases not matched to a gene. CDR1 and CDR2 (germline): MNHEY, SMNVEV (reference sequence). The CDR3 region has the DNA TGTGCCAGCAGTTTGGGACAGGCCTCTAACTATGGCTACACCTTC. It encodes CASSLGQASNYGYTF.

The J gene is TRBJ2-7, the V gene TRBV5-4, with 8 bases that match TRBD1. This CDR3 spans 14 amino acids. J was trimmed by 4 bases and V by 1 base; bases with no gene match: 4. Germline assignment: CDR1 SGHNT and CDR2 YYREEE (reference sequence). The CDR3 nucleotides read TGTGCCAGCAGCTTGCAGGGGGCACGGTACGAGCAGTACTTC. This codes for CASSLQGARYEQYF.

This clone showed up just once. This rearrangement joins TRBV5-4 to TRBJ1-1, with 10 bases aligning to TRBD1. Trimming at V came to 4 bases and at J to 7 bases, leaving 10 bases not matched to a gene. CDR3 length equals 15 residues. Germline lookup yields CDR1 SGHNT and CDR2 YYREEE (reference sequence). The DNA of the CDR3 is TGTGCCAGCAGCGCGGACAGGGGGTTTTTGGGTGAAGCTTTCTTT. Its protein product is CASSADRGFLGEAFF.

CDR3 in DNA: TGTGCCAGCAGTCCTACTAGCGGCCTCAGGGCCCAGTACTTC. This codes for CASSPTSGLRAQYF. The chain uses TRBV7-2 and TRBJ2-5; TRBD2 matches at 8 bases. Per the germline V gene, CDR1 is SGHTA and CDR2 is FQGNSA. There are 14 residues in the CDR3. Trimming at V came to 6 bases and at J to 9 bases, leaving 12 bases not matched to a gene.

The chain employs TRBV25-1 and TRBJ1-1, with 11 positions matching TRBD1. The CDR3 runs to 13 residues. CDR1 is MGHDK, CDR2 SYGVNS, per germline. V gave up 3 bases and J gave up 10 bases; unmatched junction bases: 4. The CDR3: CASSELGTGGAFF. CDR3 bases: TGTGCCAGCAGTGAGTTGGGGACAGGGGGAGCTTTCTTT.

The chain has TRBV10-3 and TRBJ2-3; the match to TRBD2 covers 8 bases. The CDR3 runs 15 residues. Germline CDR1 is ENHRY and CDR2 is SYGVKD. V trimming: 10 bases; J trimming: 2 bases; junction bases outside the gene matches: 11. CDR3 sequence reads: CATRAGAASTDTQYF. In DNA form, the CDR3 reads TGTGCCACGAGAGCGGGAGCGGCCTCCACAGATACGCAGTATTTT.

The gene calls are TRBV28 and TRBJ2-3; 7 bases fit TRBD1. This CDR3 is built from 13 residues. V lost 7 bases to trimming and J lost 3 bases; unmatched junction nucleotides: 4. Germline assignment: CDR1 MDHEN and CDR2 SYDVKM. The CDR3 DNA follows: TGTGCCAGCACCCGACAGGGAACAGATACGCAGTATTTT. Its translation is CASTRQGTDTQYF.

The chain uses TRBV30 and TRBJ1-4; no reliable D call. The CDR3 is 13 residues long. Deletions cut 0 bases from V and 4 bases from J, with 6 bases between. The germline V gene encodes CDR1 GTSNPN and CDR2 SVGIG (reference sequence). As DNA, the CDR3 is TGTGCCTGGAGTGTAAATCTTAATGAAAAACTGTTTTTT. Amino acids: CAWSVNLNEKLFF.

V and J are TRBV5-5 and TRBJ2-2; D is perhaps TRBD1 (5 bases). Looked up from germline, CDR1 is SGHKS and CDR2 is YYEKEE (reference sequence). Trimming removed 2 bases from V and 2 bases from J, with 16 bases in between. CDR3 length: 17 residues. This CDR3 is CASSLGAGPINTGELFF. The CDR3 bases are TGTGCCAGCAGCTTAGGAGCAGGGCCAATAAACACCGGGGAGCTGTTTTTT.

The V and J genes are TRBV2 and TRBJ1-2; a weak D match, TRBD1 (6 bases). The CDR3 length is 14 residues. The V end was cut by 5 bases, the J end by 7 bases, with 17 bases between. Germline V CDR1 and CDR2: SNHLY, FYNNEI. CDR3: CASSPNAGAAGYTF. In nucleotides, the CDR3 is TGTGCCAGCAGTCCGAACGCAGGGGCAGCTGGCTACACCTTC.

This rearrangement joins TRBV19 to TRBJ1-5, with D maybe TRBD1 (5 bases). The CDR3 runs to 14 residues. The germline V gene encodes CDR1 LNHDA and CDR2 SQIVND (reference sequence). Trimming cost V 6 bases and J 2 bases, with 11 bases left between them. The DNA of the CDR3 is TGTGCCAGTAGCATCGACAGAGGCAATCAGCCCCAGCATTTT. Its translation: CASSIDRGNQPQHF.

The genes are TRBV7-9 and TRBJ2-7; possible D gene TRBD2, 5 bases. The CDR3 length is 13 residues. Between the trimmed V and J ends, which lost 5 bases and 5 bases, there was a span of 13 bases. CDR1 is SEHNR, CDR2 FQNEAQ, per germline (reference sequence). CDR3 coding DNA: TGTGCCAGCAGCCCGAGGGAGTTTCACGAGCAGTACTTC. Translated: CASSPREFHEQYF.

This clone turned up a few times. V is TRBV4-1 and J is TRBJ2-5, with 14 bases that match TRBD2. This CDR3 spans 19 amino acids. Germline trimming cut 2 bases from V and 5 bases from J; bases unmatched to any gene: 13. Germline V gives CDR1 MGHRA, CDR2 YSYEKL. The CDR3 coding sequence is TGCGCCAGCAGCCAATTCGTCGGACTAGCGGGAGGTGAAGGGGAGACCCAGTACTTC. It translates to CASSQFVGLAGGEGETQYF.

The sample holds a few counts of this clone. The rearrangement joins TRBV19 to TRBJ2-1; D is perhaps TRBD2 (6 bases). Trimming stripped 8 bases from V and 3 bases from J, with 11 bases between. The CDR3 spans 13 residues. The germline V gene has CDR1 LNHDA and CDR2 SQIVND (reference sequence). The CDR3 loop is CASGGTFYNEQFF. CDR3 sequence (DNA): TGTGCCAGTGGGGGGACTTTCTACAATGAGCAGTTCTTC.